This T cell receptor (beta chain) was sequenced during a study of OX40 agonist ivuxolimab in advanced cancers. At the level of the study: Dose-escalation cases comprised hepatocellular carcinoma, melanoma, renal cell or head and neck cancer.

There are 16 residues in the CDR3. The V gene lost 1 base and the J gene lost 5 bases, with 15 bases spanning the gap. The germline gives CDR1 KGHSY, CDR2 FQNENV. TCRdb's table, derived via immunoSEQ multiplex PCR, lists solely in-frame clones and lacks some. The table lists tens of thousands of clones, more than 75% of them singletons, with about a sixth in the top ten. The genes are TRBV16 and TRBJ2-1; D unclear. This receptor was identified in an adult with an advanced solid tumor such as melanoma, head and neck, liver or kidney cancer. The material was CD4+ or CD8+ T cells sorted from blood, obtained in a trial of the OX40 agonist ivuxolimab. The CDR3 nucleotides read TGTGCCAGCAGCCAATTCCGCAGAGAGGAAGACAATGAGCAGTTCTTC. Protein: CASSQFRREEDNEQFF.